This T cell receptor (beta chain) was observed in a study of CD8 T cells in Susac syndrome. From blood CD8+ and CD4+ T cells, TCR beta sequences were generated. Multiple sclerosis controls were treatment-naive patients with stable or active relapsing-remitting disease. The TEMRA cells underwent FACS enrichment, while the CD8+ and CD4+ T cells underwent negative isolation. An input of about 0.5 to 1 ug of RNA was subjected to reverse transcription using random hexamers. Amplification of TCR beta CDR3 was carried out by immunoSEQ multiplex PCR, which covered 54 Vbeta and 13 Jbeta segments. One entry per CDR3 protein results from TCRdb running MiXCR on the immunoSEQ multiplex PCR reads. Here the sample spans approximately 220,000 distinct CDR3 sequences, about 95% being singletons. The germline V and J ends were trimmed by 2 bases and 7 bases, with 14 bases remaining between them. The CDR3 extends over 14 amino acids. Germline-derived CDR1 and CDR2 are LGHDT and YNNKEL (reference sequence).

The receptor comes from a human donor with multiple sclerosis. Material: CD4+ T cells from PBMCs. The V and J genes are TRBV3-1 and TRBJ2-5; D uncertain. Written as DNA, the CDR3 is TGTGCCAGCAGCCAAACGCTAGATCGCGTGACCCAGTACTTC. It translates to CASSQTLDRVTQYF.